The 26 T cell receptor beta chains below were found in one sample sequenced in a study of OX40 agonist ivuxolimab in advanced cancers. Only in-frame clones appear in the TCRdb table, and some are missing; sequencing was by immunoSEQ multiplex PCR. Of about 98,000 clones in the sample, 85% to 95% were seen once. Sequenced material: CD4+ or CD8+ T cells sorted from blood, taken in a trial of the OX40 agonist ivuxolimab. The receptors stem from an adult with an advanced solid tumor such as melanoma, head and neck, liver or kidney cancer.

This chain links TRBV4-2 with TRBJ1-2; D call uncertain. Germline CDR1 is LGHNA and CDR2 is YNFKEQ. V dropped 5 bases and J dropped 8 bases, with 12 bases sitting between them. The CDR3 has 12 amino acids. The CDR3: CASSKGQEGYTF. Written as DNA, the CDR3 is TGTGCCAGCAGCAAAGGCCAGGAGGGCTACACCTTC.

This chain connects TRBV28 to TRBJ1-5; weak D call: TRBD1 (5 bases). Trimming left V 2 bases short and J 6 bases short, with 11 bases between. The CDR3 has 14 amino acids. Germline V gives CDR1 MDHEN, CDR2 SYDVKM. The DNA of the CDR3 is TGTGCCAGCAGTTTAGGGGGGATTACTCAGCCCCAGCATTTT. The encoded protein is CASSLGGITQPQHF. The variable domain in full, with the rest retrieved from reference TRBV28 and TRBJ1-5, is DVKVTQSSRYLVKRTGEKVFLECVQDMDHENMFWYRQDPGLGLRLIYFSYDVKMKEKGDIPEGYSVSREKKERFSLILESASTNQTSMYLCASSLGGITQPQHFGDGTRLSIL.

J is TRBJ2-1 and V is TRBV28, with 10 bases aligning to TRBD2. Per the germline V gene, CDR1 is MDHEN and CDR2 is SYDVKM. The CDR3 runs to 16 residues. J gave up 9 bases and V 6 bases, and 14 bases lay outside the gene matches. CDR3 residues: CASRETSGSSRGEQFF. CDR3 nucleotide sequence: TGTGCCAGCAGAGAGACTAGCGGGTCCTCCCGGGGTGAGCAGTTCTTC.

The chain combines TRBV5-5 with TRBJ2-3, with 11 nucleotides matching TRBD2. CDR1 and CDR2 from the germline V gene are SGHKS and YYEKEE (reference sequence). This CDR3 has 17 amino acids. With V trimmed by 2 bases and J by 1 base, 6 bases remained unmatched. CDR3 sequence (DNA): TGTGCCAGCAGCTTTCGGTCTAGCGGGGGGCGCACAGATACGCAGTATTTT. Amino acid sequence: CASSFRSSGGRTDTQYF.

The chain couples TRBV9 to TRBJ1-6; 7 bases map to TRBD1. The CDR3 loop spans 14 amino acids. Unmatched junction bases numbered 5, after V lost 4 bases and J lost 7 bases. Germline CDR1 reads SGDLS; CDR2 reads YYNGEE. CDR3 loop: CASSTGQANSPLHF. As DNA, the CDR3 is TGTGCCAGCAGCACTGGACAGGCGAATTCACCCCTCCACTTT.

The chain employs TRBV29-1 and TRBJ2-3; D remains unclear. Deletions cut 2 bases from V and 2 bases from J, with 5 bases between. The CDR3 is made up of 12 amino acids. CDR1 is SQVTM and CDR2 is ANQGSEA in the germline V gene. This CDR3 is CSVELLTDTQYF. Here the CDR3 DNA reads TGCAGCGTTGAACTCCTCACAGATACGCAGTATTTT.

The genes are TRBV11-3 and TRBJ1-4; D remains ambiguous. The V and J ends lost 2 bases and 0 bases respectively, with 4 bases between them. In germline, CDR1 is SGHNT, CDR2 YENEEA. The CDR3 runs to 14 residues. The CDR3 coding sequence is TGTGCCAGCAGCTTAAAGACAACTAATGAAAAACTGTTTTTT. Its translation: CASSLKTTNEKLFF.

This chain links TRBV5-6 with TRBJ2-3; possibly TRBD1 for D (6 bases). The CDR3 is made up of 13 amino acids. CDR1 is SGHDT, CDR2 YYEEEE, per germline. Trimming removed 3 bases at V and 4 bases at J, with 9 bases between. CDR3 nucleotides: TGTGCCAGCAGCTCATACAGGGCAGATACGCAGTATTTT. Translating gives CASSSYRADTQYF.

The chain uses TRBV19 and TRBJ1-5; D gene uncertain. CDR1 LNHDA and CDR2 SQIVND come from the germline V gene (reference sequence). The V and J ends lost 10 bases and 5 bases respectively, with 3 bases between them. This CDR3 contains 9 residues. CDR3 loop: CANDQPQHF. The CDR3 nucleotides read TGTGCCAACGATCAGCCCCAGCATTTT.

The V gene is TRBV7-9, the J gene TRBJ1-6, with 8 bases matching TRBD1. The V gene end was trimmed by 3 bases and the J gene end by 9 bases; junction bases not matched to a gene: 4. CDR1 SEHNR and CDR2 FQNEAQ come from the germline V gene (reference sequence). CDR3 length: 14 amino acids. As DNA, the CDR3 is TGTGCCAGCAGCTTCGGACAGGGTCTTTCACCCCTCCACTTT. This sequence encodes CASSFGQGLSPLHF.

The chain combines TRBV4-2 with TRBJ1-2; no clear D gene. Germline V gene sequence: CDR1 LGHNA, CDR2 YNFKEQ. V was trimmed by 0 bases and J by 8 bases, leaving 13 bases between them. The CDR3 length is 14 residues. CDR3 sequence (DNA): TGTGCCAGCAGCCAAGATAACGGCATGTGGGGCTACACCTTC. This codes for CASSQDNGMWGYTF.

The chain couples TRBV11-2 to TRBJ2-1, with D unclear. Germline V gene data show CDR1 as SGHAT and CDR2 as FQNNGV. This CDR3 spans 13 amino acids. Between the trimmed V and J ends, which lost 6 bases and 1 base, there was a span of 7 bases. The CDR3: CASRRPSYNEQFF. CDR3 in DNA: TGTGCCAGCAGACGCCCTTCCTACAATGAGCAGTTCTTC.

The rearrangement uses TRBV28 and TRBJ2-3, with 12 bases fitting TRBD2. The V gene's germline CDR1 is MDHEN and CDR2 SYDVKM. V shed 4 bases and J 2 bases; nucleotides not matched to a gene: 4. The CDR3 covers 16 residues. Here the CDR3 reads CASSSSGGEYTDTQYF. CDR3 in DNA: TGTGCCAGCAGTTCTAGCGGGGGGGAGTACACAGATACGCAGTATTTT. Filled out from reference TRBV28 and TRBJ2-3, the complete variable domain reads DVKVTQSSRYLVKRTGEKVFLECVQDMDHENMFWYRQDPGLGLRLIYFSYDVKMKEKGDIPEGYSVSREKKERFSLILESASTNQTSMYLCASSSSGGEYTDTQYFGPGTRLTVL.

The chain links TRBV15 to TRBJ2-1; D is perhaps TRBD1 (6 bases). V gave up 0 bases and J gave up 11 bases, with 14 bases separating them. From germline, CDR1 is LNHNV and CDR2 YYDKDF (reference sequence). There are 14 residues in the CDR3. CDR3 region: CATSRESNRAQQFF. DNA for the CDR3: TGTGCCACCAGCAGAGAATCCAACAGGGCCCAGCAGTTCTTC. Supplemented by reference TRBV15 and TRBJ2-1, the full variable domain reads DAMVIQNPRYQVTQFGKPVTLSCSQTLNHNVMYWYQQKSSQAPKLLFHYYDKDFNNEADTPDNFQSRRPNTSFCFLDIRSPGLGDTAMYLCATSRESNRAQQFFGPGTRLTVL.

V usage is TRBV5-4 and J usage is TRBJ2-1, with TRBD2 identical over 8 bases. The CDR3 is 15 amino acids. The trim removed 5 bases at V and 4 bases at J, leaving 8 bases unmatched. Germline CDR1 reads SGHNT; CDR2 reads YYREEE (reference sequence). The CDR3 bases are TGTGCCAGCAGACTAGGACTAGCAGGTTACAATGAGCAGTTCTTC. It is translated as CASRLGLAGYNEQFF.

The chain combines TRBV6-6 with TRBJ2-7; D gene ambiguous. The CDR3 loop spans 14 amino acids. Germline-derived CDR1 and CDR2 are MNHNY and SVGAGI (reference sequence). The ends were cut back, 5 bases at V and 3 bases at J, with 14 bases in the middle. CDR3 coding DNA: TGTGCCAGCAGTCCCGTGAATTCCGACTACGAGCAGTACTTC. It codes for CASSPVNSDYEQYF.

The rearrangement links TRBV18 to TRBJ1-1; D ambiguous. CDR3 length: 15 residues. In germline, CDR1 is KGHSH, CDR2 LQKENI. The V gene lost 3 bases and the J gene lost 1 base, with 12 bases spanning the gap. CDR3 DNA: TGTGCCAGCTCACCCCGTCGTCGGGGGAACACTGAAGCTTTCTTT. Its protein product is CASSPRRRGNTEAFF.

V usage is TRBV28 and J usage is TRBJ1-2; D perhaps matches TRBD1 (5 bases). The germline CDR1 and CDR2 sequences are MDHEN and SYDVKM. The CDR3 is made up of 15 amino acids. V lost 7 bases and J 5 bases, leaving 20 bases between the germline ends. CDR3: CASTSPGTGGYGYTF. CDR3 coding DNA: TGTGCCAGCACCTCCCCAGGGACCGGGGGATATGGCTACACCTTC.

This clone showed up just once. The chain links TRBV29-1 to TRBJ2-5; D remains ambiguous. This CDR3 region has 16 residues. V was pared by 7 bases and J by 0 bases, with 21 bases between. Germline loops: CDR1 SQVTM, CDR2 ANQGSEA. CDR3 nucleotide sequence: TGCAGCGCTGTGCGGCCGACCCATGCATACCAAGAGACCCAGTACTTC. This gives the protein CSAVRPTHAYQETQYF.

The chain is built from TRBV25-1 and TRBJ2-1; TRBD2 agrees at 12 bases. V lost 6 bases and J lost 10; bases outside the gene matches: 16. In germline, CDR1 is MGHDK, CDR2 SYGVNS. This CDR3 comprises 17 residues. The CDR3 DNA is TGTGCCAGCAGCCCCGATGCGTCTAGCGGGAGGGCCTGGGAGCAGTTCTTC. Translating it yields CASSPDASSGRAWEQFF.

V usage is TRBV30 and J usage is TRBJ1-2; TRBD1 might be the D (6 bases). The CDR3 extends over 12 amino acids. With 8 bases removed from V and 6 bases from J, the gap between germline ends came to 16 bases. CDR1 and CDR2 (germline): GTSNPN, SVGIG (reference sequence). CDR3 loop: CAGLPRDNGYTF. In DNA, the CDR3 is TGTGCCGGGCTTCCCCGGGACAATGGCTACACCTTC.

The chain recombines TRBV2 with TRBJ1-2; TRBD1 matches at 8 bases. CDR1 and CDR2 (germline): SNHLY, FYNNEI. The J segment lost 2 bases and the V segment lost 4 bases, leaving 0 bases of the junction unmatched. This CDR3 region has 13 residues. CDR3 nucleotides: TGTGCCAGCAGTGGGACAGGGAACTATGGCTACACCTTC. Its protein is CASSGTGNYGYTF.

The J gene is TRBJ1-1, the V gene TRBV5-4; TRBD1 might be the D (5 bases). Deletions cut 4 bases from V and 5 bases from J, with 12 bases between. CDR3 length equals 13 residues. In germline, CDR1 is SGHNT, CDR2 YYREEE (reference sequence). The CDR3 sequence is CASSPDSVTEAFF. CDR3 in DNA: TGTGCCAGCAGCCCAGACAGTGTAACTGAAGCTTTCTTT.

The CDR3 region has the DNA TGTGCCAGCAGTGGGAGAGGGGGCTTCGTCAATCAGCCCCAGCATTTT. Translated, it gives CASSGRGGFVNQPQHF. This chain uses TRBV2 with TRBJ1-5; TRBD1 matches 7 bases. The CDR3 totals 16 residues. V was pared by 4 bases and J by 3 bases, with 9 bases of the junction left unmatched. Germline CDR1 is SNHLY and CDR2 is FYNNEI.

The chain carries TRBV4-3 and TRBJ1-1; D unclear. This CDR3 contains 14 residues. Germline loops: CDR1 LGHNA, CDR2 YSLEER. V lost 0 bases to trimming and J lost 2 bases, with 7 bases between them. CDR3 DNA: TGCGCCAGCAGCCAAGATCCCGTTAACACTGAAGCTTTCTTT. It codes for CASSQDPVNTEAFF.

V gene TRBV9 combines with J gene TRBJ2-1; the D gene is possibly TRBD2 (5 bases). This CDR3 is built from 16 residues. Germline-derived CDR1 and CDR2 are SGDLS and YYNGEE. V lost 6 bases to trimming and J lost 1 base, with 17 bases between them. CDR3 coding DNA: TGTGCCAGCACCGAAACGGACTGGCCATCCTACAATGAGCAGTTCTTC. The encoded protein is CASTETDWPSYNEQFF.